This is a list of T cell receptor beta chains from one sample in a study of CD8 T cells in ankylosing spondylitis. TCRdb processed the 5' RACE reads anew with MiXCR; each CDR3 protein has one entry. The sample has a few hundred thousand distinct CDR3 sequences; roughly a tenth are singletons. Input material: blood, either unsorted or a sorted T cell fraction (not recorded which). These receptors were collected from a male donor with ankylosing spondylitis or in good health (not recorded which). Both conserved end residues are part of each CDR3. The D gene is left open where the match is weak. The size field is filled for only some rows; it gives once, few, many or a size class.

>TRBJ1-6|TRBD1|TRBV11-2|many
TGTGCCAGCAGCTTAGGGACAGGGGGCGGGTATAATTCACCCCTCCACTTT
CASSLGTGGGYNSPLHF
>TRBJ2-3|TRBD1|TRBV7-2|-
TGTGCCAGCAGCTCCCTAGTCCGGACAGGGGCCGCAGATACGCAGTATTTT
CASSSLVRTGAADTQYF
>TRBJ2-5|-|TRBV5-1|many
TGCGCCAGCAGCTCGCAGCAAGAGACCCAGTACTTC
CASSSQQETQYF
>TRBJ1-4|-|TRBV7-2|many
TGTGCCAGCAGCTTAGTCCCAGGGGATACTAATGAAAAACTGTTTTTT
CASSLVPGDTNEKLFF
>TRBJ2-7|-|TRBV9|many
TGTGCCAGCAGCGTAGAGTTTGACTACGAGCAGTACTTC
CASSVEFDYEQYF
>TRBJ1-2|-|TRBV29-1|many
TGCAGCGTTGAAGATCACAACAGGGTCTATGGCTACACCTTC
CSVEDHNRVYGYTF
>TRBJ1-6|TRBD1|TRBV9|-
TGTGCCAGCAGCGAGACGACAGGGGACGATTCACCCCTCCACTTT
CASSETTGDDSPLHF
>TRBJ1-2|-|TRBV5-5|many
TGTGCCAGCAGCTTGGCCGGGATTACCTATGGCTACACCTTC
CASSLAGITYGYTF
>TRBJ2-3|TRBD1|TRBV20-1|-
TGCAGTGCTAGTGATGACAGGGGATGGTCAGCAGATACGCAGTATTTT
CSASDDRGWSADTQYF
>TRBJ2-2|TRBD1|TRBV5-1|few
TGCGCCAGCACACCTACAACTACAGGGGGCGGTAACACCGGGGAGCTGTTTTTT
CASTPTTTGGGNTGELFF
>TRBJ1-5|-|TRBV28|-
TGTGCCAGCAGTCCCATAGCGCCAGGGAATCAGCCCCAGCATTTT
CASSPIAPGNQPQHF
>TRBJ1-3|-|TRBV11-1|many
TGTGCCAGCAGCGAGCAGGGGACTGGAAACACCATATATTTT
CASSEQGTGNTIYF
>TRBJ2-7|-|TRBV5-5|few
TGTGCCAGCAGCTTGAGGGCAATCTCCTACGAGCAGTACTTC
CASSLRAISYEQYF
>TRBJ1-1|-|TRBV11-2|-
TGTGCCAGCAGCTTATCCCGACAGGCGAACAGTGAAGCTTTCTTT
CASSLSRQANSEAFF
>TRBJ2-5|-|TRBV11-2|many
TGTGCCAGCAGACCCGACGGAAAAGAGACCCAGTACTTC
CASRPDGKETQYF
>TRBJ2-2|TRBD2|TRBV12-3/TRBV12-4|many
TGTGCCAGCAGTAGGACTAGCGGGGGGCCGATCACCGGGGAGCTGTTTTTT
CASSRTSGGPITGELFF
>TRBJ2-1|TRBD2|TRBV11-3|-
TGTGCCAGCAGCCAAAGAGCGGGGGGCTCCTACAATGAGCAGTTCTTC
CASSQRAGGSYNEQFF
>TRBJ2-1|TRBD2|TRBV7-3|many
TGTGCCAGCAGCCCAGCGGGGGTCTACAATGAGCAGTTCTTC
CASSPAGVYNEQFF
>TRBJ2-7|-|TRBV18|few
TGTGCCAGCGCACAGGGACTCGGATACGAGCAGTACTTC
CASAQGLGYEQYF
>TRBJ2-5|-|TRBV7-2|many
TGTGCCAGCAGCTTAGAAGGGGGGCGAGAGACCCAGTACTTC
CASSLEGGRETQYF
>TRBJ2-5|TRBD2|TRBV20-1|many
TGCAGTGCTAGGCAGGTTCTAGCGGGGGGTCAAGAGACCCAGTACTTC
CSARQVLAGGQETQYF
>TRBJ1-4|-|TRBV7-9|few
TGTGCCAGCAGCCCCTTGGGCGGCCCGGGTTTGAATGAAAAACTGTTTTTT
CASSPLGGPGLNEKLFF